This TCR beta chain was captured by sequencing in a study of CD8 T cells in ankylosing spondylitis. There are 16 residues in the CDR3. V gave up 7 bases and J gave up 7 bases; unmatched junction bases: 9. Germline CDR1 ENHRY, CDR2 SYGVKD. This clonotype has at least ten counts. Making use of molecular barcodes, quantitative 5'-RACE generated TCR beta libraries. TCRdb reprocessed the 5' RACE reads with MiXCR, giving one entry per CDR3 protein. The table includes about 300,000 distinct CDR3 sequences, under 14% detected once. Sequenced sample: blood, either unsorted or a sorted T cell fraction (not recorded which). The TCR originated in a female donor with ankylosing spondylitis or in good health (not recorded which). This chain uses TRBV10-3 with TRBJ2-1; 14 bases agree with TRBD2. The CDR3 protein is CAIMTPGTSGSNEQFF. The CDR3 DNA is TGTGCCATCATGACCCCCGGGACTAGCGGGAGTAATGAGCAGTTCTTC.